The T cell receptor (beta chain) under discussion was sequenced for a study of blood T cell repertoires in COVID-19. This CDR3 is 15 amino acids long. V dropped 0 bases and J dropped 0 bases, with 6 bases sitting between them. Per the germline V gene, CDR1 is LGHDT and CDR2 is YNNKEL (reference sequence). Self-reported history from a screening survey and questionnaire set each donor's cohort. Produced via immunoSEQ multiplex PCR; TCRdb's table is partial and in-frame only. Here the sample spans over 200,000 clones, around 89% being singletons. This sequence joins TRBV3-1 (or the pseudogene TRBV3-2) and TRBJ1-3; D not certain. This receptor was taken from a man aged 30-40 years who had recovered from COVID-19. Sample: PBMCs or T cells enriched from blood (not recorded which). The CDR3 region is CASSQDSPSGNTIYF. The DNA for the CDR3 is TGTGCCAGCAGCCAAGATAGTCCCTCTGGAAACACCATATATTTT.